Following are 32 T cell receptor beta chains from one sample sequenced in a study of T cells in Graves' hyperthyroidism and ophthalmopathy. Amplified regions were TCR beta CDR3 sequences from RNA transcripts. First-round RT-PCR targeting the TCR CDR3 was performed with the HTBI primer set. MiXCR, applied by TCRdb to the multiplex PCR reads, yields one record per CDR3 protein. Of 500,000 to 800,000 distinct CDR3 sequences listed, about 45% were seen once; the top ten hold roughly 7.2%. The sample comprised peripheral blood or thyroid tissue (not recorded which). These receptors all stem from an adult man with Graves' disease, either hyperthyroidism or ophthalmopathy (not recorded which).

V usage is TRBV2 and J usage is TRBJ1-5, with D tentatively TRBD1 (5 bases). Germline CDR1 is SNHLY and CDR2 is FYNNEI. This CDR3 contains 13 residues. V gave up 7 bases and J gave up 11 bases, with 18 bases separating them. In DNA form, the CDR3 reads TGTGCCAGCATGAGGGACCTCCAAGAGACCCAGCATTTT. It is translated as CASMRDLQETQHF.

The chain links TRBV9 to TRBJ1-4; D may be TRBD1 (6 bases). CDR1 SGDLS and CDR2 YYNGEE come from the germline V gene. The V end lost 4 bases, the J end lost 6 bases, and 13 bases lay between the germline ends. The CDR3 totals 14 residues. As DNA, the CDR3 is TGTGCCAGCAGCCAAGGGGGGCGGGATGAAAAACTGTTTTTT. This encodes CASSQGGRDEKLFF. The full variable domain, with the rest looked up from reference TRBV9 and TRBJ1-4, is DSGVTQTPKHLITATGQRVTLRCSPRSGDLSVYWYQQSLDQGLQFLIQYYNGEERAKGNILERFSAQQFPDLHSELNLSSLELGDSALYFCASSQGGRDEKLFFGSGTQLSVL.

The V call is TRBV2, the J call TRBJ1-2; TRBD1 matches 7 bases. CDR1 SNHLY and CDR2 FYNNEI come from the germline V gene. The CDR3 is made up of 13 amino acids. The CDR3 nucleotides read TGTGACCAAGATATGACAGGGACGGAAGGCTACACCTTC. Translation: CDQDMTGTEGYTF. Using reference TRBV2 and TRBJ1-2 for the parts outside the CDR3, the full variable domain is EPEVTQTPSHQVTQMGQEVILRCVPISNHLYFYWYRQILGQKVEFLVSFYNNEISEKSEIFDDQFSVERPDGSNFTLKIRSTKLEDSAMYFCDQDMTGTEGYTFGSGTRLTVV.

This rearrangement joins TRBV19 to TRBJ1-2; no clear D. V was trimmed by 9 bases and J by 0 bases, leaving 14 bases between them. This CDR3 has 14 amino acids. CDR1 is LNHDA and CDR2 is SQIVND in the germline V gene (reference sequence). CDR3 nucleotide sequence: TGTGCCAGCTTGGCCCTGGATCCTAACTATGGCTACACCTTC. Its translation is CASLALDPNYGYTF.

DNA for the CDR3: TGTGCCAGTAGTACCACAAGGGGCACCTACTATGGCTACACCTTC. Residues: CASSTTRGTYYGYTF. The chain carries TRBV19 and TRBJ1-2; possible D gene TRBD1, 5 bases. The CDR3 has 15 amino acids. V dropped 4 bases and J dropped 3 bases, with 15 bases sitting between them. CDR1 and CDR2 (germline): LNHDA, SQIVND (reference sequence).

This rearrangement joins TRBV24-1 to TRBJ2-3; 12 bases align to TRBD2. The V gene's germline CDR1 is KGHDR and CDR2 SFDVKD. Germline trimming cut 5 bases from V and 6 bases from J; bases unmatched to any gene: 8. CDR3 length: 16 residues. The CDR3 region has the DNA TGTGCCACCAGTGGACTAGCGGGAGTGGATCGGGATACGCAGTATTTT. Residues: CATSGLAGVDRDTQYF.

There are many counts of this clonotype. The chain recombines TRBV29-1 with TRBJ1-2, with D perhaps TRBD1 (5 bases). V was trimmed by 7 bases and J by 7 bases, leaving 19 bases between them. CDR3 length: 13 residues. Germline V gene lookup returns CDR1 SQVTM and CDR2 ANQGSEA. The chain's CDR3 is CSADQGTAPGYTF. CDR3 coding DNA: TGCAGCGCTGACCAGGGTACGGCCCCTGGCTACACCTTC.

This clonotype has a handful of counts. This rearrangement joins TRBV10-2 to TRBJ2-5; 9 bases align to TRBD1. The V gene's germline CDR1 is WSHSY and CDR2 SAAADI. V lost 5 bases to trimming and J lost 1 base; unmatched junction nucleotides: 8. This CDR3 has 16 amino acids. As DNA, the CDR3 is TGCGCCAGCAGTCTCACAGGGGGCGATTTCCAAGAGACCCAGTACTTC. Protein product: CASSLTGGDFQETQYF.

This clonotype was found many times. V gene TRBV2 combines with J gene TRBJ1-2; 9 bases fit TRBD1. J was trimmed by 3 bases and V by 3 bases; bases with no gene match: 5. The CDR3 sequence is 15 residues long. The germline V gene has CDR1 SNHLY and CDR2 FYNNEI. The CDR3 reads CASSDADRGYYGYTF. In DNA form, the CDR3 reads TGTGCCAGCAGTGATGCGGACAGGGGTTACTATGGCTACACCTTC.

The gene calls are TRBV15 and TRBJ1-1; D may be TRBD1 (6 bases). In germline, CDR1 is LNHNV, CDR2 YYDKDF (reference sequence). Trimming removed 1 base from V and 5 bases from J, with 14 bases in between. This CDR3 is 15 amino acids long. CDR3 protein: CATSRAGQSGTEAFF. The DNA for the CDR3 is TGTGCCACCAGCAGAGCAGGACAGTCCGGAACTGAAGCTTTCTTT.

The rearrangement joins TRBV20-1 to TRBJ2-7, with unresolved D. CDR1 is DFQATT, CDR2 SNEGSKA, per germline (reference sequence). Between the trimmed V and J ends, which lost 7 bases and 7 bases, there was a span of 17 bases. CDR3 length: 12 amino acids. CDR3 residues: CSGDYPSGEQYF. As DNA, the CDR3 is TGCAGTGGGGATTACCCGAGTGGGGAGCAGTACTTC.

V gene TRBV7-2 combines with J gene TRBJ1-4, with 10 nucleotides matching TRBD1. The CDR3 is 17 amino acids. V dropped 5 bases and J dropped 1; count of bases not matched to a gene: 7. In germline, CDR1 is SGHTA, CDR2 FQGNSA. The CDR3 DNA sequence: TGTGCCAGCAGCCAAGACGGACAGGGGGTAACTAATGAAAAACTGTTTTTT. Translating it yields CASSQDGQGVTNEKLFF.

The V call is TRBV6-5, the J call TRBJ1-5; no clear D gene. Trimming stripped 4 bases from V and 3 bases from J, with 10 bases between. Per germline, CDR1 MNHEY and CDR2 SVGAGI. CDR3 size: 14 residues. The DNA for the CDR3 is TGTGCCAGCAGTTCGGGCAGCCCCAATCAGCCCCAGCATTTT. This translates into CASSSGSPNQPQHF.

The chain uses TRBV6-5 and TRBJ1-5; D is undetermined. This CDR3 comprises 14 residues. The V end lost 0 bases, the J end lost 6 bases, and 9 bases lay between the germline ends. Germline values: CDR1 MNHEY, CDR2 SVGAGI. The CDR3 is CASSYSGDLQPQHF. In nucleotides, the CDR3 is TGTGCCAGCAGTTACTCCGGGGATCTTCAGCCCCAGCATTTT.

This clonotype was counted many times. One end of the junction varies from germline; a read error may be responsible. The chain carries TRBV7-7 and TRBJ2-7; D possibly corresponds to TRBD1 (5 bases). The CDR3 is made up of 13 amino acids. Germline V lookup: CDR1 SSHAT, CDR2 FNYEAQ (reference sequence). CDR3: CASSPGRVNEQYF. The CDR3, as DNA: TGTGCTAGCAGCCCAGGCAGGGTGAACGAGCAGTACTTC.

For the CDR3, the DNA is TGCAGTGCTAGGCCCTTTAGCGGGGCCTACGAGCAGTACTTC. Its protein product is CSARPFSGAYEQYF. The chain couples TRBV20-1 to TRBJ2-7, with 8 positions matching TRBD2. This CDR3 is built from 14 residues. Per germline, CDR1 DFQATT and CDR2 SNEGSKA (reference sequence). V lost 3 bases, J lost 2 bases, and 6 bases stayed unmatched.

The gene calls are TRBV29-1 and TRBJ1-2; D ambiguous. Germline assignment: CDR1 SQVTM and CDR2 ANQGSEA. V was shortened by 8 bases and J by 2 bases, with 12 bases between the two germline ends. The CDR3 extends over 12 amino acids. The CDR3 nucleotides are TGCAGCTTTGGCCAGACGAACTATGGCTACACCTTC. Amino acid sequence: CSFGQTNYGYTF.

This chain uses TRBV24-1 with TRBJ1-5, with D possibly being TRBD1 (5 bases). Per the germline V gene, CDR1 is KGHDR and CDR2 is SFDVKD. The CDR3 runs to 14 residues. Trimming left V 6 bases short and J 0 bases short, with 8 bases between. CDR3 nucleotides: TGTGCCACCAGTTTGACAGATAGCAATCAGCCCCAGCATTTT. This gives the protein CATSLTDSNQPQHF.

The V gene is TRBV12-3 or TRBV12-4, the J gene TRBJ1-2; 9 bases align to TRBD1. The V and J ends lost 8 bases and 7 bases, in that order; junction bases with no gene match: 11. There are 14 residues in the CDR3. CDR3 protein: CASPPGQGSGGYTF. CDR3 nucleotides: TGTGCCAGCCCCCCGGGACAGGGATCTGGTGGCTACACCTTC.

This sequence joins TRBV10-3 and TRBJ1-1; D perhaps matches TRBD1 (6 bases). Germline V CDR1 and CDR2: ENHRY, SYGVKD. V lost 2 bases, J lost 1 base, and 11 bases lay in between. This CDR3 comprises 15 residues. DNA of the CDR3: TGTGCCATCAGTGAGGTGACGGGACAGAACACTGAAGCTTTCTTT. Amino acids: CAISEVTGQNTEAFF.

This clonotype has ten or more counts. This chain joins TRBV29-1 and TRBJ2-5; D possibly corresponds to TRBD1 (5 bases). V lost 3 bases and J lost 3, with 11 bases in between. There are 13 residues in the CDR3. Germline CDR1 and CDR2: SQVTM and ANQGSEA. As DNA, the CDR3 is TGCAGCGTTGACGGAAGGGGTGAAGAGACCCAGTACTTC. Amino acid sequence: CSVDGRGEETQYF.

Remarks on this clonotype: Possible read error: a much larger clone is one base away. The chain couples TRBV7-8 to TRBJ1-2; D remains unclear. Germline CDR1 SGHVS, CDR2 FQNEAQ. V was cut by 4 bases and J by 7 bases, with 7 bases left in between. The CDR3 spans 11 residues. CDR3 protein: CASSSPFGYTF. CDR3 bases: TGTGCCAGCAGCTCACCTTTTGGCTACACCTTC.

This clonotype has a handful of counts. This CDR3 reads CASRLTGSYEQYF. CDR3 in DNA: TGTGCCAGCAGACTGACAGGGTCCTACGAGCAGTACTTC. The rearrangement uses TRBV27 and TRBJ2-7; TRBD1 matches 7 bases. CDR3 length: 13 residues. Trimming removed 6 bases from V and 1 base from J; junction bases left unmatched: 3. The germline V gene has CDR1 MNHEY and CDR2 SMNVEV (reference sequence).

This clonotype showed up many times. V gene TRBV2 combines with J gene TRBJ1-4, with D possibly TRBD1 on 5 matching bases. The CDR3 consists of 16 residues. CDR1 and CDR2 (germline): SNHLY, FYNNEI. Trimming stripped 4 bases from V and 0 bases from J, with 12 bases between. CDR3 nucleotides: TGTGCCAGCAGTGGGAGAGGGACTGCAACTAATGAAAAACTGTTTTTT. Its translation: CASSGRGTATNEKLFF.

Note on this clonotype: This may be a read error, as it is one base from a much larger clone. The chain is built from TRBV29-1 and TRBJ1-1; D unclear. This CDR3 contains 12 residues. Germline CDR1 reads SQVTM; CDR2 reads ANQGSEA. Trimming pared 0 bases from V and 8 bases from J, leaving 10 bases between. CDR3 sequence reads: CSVEDSEGEAFF. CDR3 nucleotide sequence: TGCAGCGTTGAAGATTCGGAAGGCGAAGCTTTCTTT. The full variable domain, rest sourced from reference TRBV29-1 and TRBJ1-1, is SAVISQKPSRDICQRGTSLTIQCQVDSQVTMMFWYRQQPGQSLTLIATANQGSEATYESGFVIDKFPISRPNLTFSTLTVSNMSPEDSSIYLCSVEDSEGEAFFGQGTRLTVV.

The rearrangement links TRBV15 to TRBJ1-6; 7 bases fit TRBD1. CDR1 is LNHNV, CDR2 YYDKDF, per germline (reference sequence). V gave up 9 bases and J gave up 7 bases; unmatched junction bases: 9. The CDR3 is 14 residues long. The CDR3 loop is CATAIGQENSPLHF. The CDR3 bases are TGTGCCACAGCGATCGGACAGGAGAATTCACCCCTCCACTTT.

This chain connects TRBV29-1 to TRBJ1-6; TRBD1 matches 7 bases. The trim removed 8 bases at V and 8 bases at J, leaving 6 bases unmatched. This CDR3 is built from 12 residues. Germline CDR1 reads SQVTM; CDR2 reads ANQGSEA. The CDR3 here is CSLATGHSPLHF. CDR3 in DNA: TGCAGCTTAGCGACAGGGCATTCACCCCTCCACTTT.

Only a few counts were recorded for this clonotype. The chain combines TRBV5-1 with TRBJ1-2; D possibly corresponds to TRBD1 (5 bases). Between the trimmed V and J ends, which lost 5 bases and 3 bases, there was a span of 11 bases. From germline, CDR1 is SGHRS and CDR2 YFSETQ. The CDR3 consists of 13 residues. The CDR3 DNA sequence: TGCGCCAGCAGACTGGCCAGGGACTATGGCTACACCTTC. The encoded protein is CASRLARDYGYTF.

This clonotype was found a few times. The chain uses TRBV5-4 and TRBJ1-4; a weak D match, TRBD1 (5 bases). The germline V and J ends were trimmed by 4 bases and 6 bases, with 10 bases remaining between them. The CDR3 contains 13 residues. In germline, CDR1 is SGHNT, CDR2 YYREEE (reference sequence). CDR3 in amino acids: CASSPGMDEKLFF. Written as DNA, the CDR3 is TGTGCCAGCAGCCCAGGGATGGATGAAAAACTGTTTTTT.

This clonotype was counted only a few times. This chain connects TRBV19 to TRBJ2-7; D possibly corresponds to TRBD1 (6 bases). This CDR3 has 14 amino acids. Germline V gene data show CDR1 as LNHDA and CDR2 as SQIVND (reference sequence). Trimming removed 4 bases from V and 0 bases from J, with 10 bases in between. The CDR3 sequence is CASSRQAFSYEQYF. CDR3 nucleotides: TGTGCCAGTAGTAGACAGGCCTTCTCCTACGAGCAGTACTTC.

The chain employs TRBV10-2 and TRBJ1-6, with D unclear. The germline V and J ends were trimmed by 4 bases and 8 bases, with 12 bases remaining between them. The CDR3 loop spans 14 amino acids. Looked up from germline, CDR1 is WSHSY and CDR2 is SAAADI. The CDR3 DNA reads TGCGCCAGCAGTGGTCCATCGAGAGATTCACCCCTCCACTTT. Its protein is CASSGPSRDSPLHF.

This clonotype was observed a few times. The CDR3 loop is CASSYTGGQETQYF. For the CDR3, the DNA is TGTGCCAGCAGCTATACAGGGGGCCAAGAGACCCAGTACTTC. V and J are TRBV7-9 and TRBJ2-5; 8 bases fit TRBD1. Losses at the gene ends were 4 bases for V and 1 base for J; bases not matched to a gene: 2. Germline CDR1 reads SEHNR; CDR2 reads FQNEAQ (reference sequence). The CDR3 is made up of 14 amino acids.